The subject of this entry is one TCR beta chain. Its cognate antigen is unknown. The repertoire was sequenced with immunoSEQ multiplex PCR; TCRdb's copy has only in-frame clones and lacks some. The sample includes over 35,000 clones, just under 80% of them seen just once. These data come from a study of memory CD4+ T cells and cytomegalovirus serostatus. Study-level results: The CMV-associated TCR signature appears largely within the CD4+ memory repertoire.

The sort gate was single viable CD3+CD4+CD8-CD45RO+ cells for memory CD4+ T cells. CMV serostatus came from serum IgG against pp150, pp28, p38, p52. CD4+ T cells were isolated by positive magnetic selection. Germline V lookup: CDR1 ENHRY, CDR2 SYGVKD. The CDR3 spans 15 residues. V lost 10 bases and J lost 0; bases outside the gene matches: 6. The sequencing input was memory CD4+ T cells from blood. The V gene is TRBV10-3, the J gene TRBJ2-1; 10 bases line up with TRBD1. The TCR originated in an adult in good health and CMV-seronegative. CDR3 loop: CATADRGSSYNEQFF. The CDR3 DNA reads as TGTGCCACCGCGGACAGGGGGAGCTCCTACAATGAGCAGTTCTTC.